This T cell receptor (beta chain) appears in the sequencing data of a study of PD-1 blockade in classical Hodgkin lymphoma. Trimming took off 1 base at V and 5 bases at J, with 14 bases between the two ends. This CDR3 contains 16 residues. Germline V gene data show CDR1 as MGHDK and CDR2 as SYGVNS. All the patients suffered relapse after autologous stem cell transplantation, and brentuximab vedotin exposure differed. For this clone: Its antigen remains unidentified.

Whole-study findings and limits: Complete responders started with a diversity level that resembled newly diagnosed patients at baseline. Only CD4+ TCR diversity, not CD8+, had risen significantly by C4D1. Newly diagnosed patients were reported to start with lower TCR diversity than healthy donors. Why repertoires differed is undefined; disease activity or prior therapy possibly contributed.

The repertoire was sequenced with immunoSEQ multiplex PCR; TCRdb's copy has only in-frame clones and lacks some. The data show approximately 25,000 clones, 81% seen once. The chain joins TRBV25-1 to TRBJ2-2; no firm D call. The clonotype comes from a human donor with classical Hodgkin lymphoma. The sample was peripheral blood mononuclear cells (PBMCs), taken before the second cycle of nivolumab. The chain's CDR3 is CASSELGPGGTGELFF. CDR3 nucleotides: TGTGCCAGCAGTGAATTAGGACCCGGTGGGACCGGGGAGCTGTTTTTT.